In this sample, the clone carrying this TCR beta chain turned up a few times. Through Arm-PCR of CDR3 regions and iRepertoire HTBI primers, TCR beta libraries were built. Each CDR3 protein gets one entry after TCRdb re-called the multiplex PCR reads with MiXCR. The sample records hundreds of thousands of distinct CDR3 sequences, approximately 15% being singletons. This entry comes from a study of regulatory T cells in long-lasting Graves disease. Trimming at V came to 3 bases and at J to 3 bases, leaving 5 bases not matched to a gene. The CDR3 is made up of 14 amino acids. Germline V gene sequence: CDR1 LNHDA, CDR2 SQIVND (reference sequence). The time point was: newly diagnosed GD, antithyroid drugs for less than 3 months. Construction of the TCR library relied on RNA isolated from PBMCs. In addition, the sample was reused for a study of T cells in Graves' hyperthyroidism and ophthalmopathy. That report adds: Graves' hyperthyroidism showing no ophthalmopathy progression within 18 months was considered stable. Blood also showed most of the thyroid clonotypes that were expanded above 0.001. The model anticipated ophthalmopathy a median approximately 6.6 months pre-onset.

Source: peripheral blood mononuclear cells (PBMCs), taken at new diagnosis, from a patient treated with antithyroid drugs. The chain employs TRBV19 and TRBJ2-7; 7 bases fit TRBD1. This receptor was obtained from a woman under 40 with Graves disease. In nucleotides, the CDR3 is TGTGCCAGTAGTATGGTTGGGACAGTCTACGAGCAGTACTTC. Its protein is CASSMVGTVYEQYF.